This T cell receptor (beta chain) was observed in a study of post-analysis software for immune sequencing data. About the study: The patients showed relapsing-remitting, secondary progressive and progressive-relapsing multiple sclerosis courses. Study findings and constraints: Controls had significantly higher normalized Chao1 diversity than multiple sclerosis patients. The study found TRBV5-6, TRBV5-1 and TRBV20-1 among 4 or 5 TRBV segments more frequent in patients than controls. Strong same-batch co-clustering of samples appeared with F measure clustering.

Unique molecular identifiers were carried by the TCR beta cDNA libraries. TCRdb recomputed calls from the PCR reads with MiXCR, one row per CDR3 protein. This sample yields 700,000 to 900,000 distinct CDR3 sequences, of which about 43% are seen a single time; over 4.5% belongs to the top ten. The CDR3 totals 19 residues. The germline V gene has CDR1 LNHNV and CDR2 YYDKDF (reference sequence). Trimming took 0 bases from V and 5 from J; bases not matched to a gene: 12. Of note for this clonotype: Its antigen is not known.

This clonotype originated in a girl aged 5-17 years with multiple sclerosis. V is TRBV15 and J is TRBJ2-1; 11 positions agree with TRBD1. The sequenced material came from blood. The CDR3: CATSRDFNPGTGGDNEQFF. The DNA for the CDR3 is TGTGCCACCAGCAGAGACTTTAACCCCGGGACAGGGGGGGACAATGAGCAGTTCTTC.